This T cell receptor (beta chain) was identified during a study of cytomegalovirus exposure and HLA in healthy donors. Broader study findings: A list of about 180 TCR beta chains associated with cytomegalovirus was given. Reportedly, cytomegalovirus status was diagnosed with high sensitivity and specificity.

The assay was immunoSEQ multiplex PCR, and TCRdb's table has in-frame clones only and misses some. The sample carries a few hundred thousand clones, 90% recorded once. The donors were part of the validation cohort of 95 to 150 subjects. That cohort was separate from the first cohort, which comprised several hundred subjects. With respect to this clone: No antigen is known for it.

The clonotype was recovered from a woman in her 30s in good health and CMV-seronegative. The material sequenced was PBMCs.

DNA of the CDR3: TGTGCCAGCAGCCCCCGGGACAGGGGACCGTATGGCTACACCTTC. Amino acid sequence: CASSPRDRGPYGYTF. V is TRBV7-8 and J is TRBJ1-2, with TRBD1 identical over 10 bases. In germline, CDR1 is SGHVS, CDR2 FQNEAQ. Trimming removed 5 bases from V and 5 bases from J; junction bases left unmatched: 8. The length of the CDR3 is 15 residues.